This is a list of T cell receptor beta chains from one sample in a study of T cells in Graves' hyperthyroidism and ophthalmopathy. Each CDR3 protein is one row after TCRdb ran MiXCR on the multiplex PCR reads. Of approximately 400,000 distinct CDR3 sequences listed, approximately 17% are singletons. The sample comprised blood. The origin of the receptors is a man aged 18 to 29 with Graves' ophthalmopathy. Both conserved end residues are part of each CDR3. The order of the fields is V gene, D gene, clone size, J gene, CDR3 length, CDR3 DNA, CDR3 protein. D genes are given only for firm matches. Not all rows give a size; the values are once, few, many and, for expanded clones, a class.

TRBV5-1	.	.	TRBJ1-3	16	TGCGCCAGCAGCTTGGAGGGCGGCAACTCTGGAAACACCATATATTTT	CASSLEGGNSGNTIYF
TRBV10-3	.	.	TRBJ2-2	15	TGTGCCATCAGTGAGGCGCCAGCGAACACCGGGGAGCTGTTTTTT	CAISEAPANTGELFF
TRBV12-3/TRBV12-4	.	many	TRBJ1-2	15	TGTGCCAGCAGCCAAGCAGCAGGACAGTTCTATGGCTACACCTTC	CASSQAAGQFYGYTF
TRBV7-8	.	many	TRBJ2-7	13	TGTGCCAGCAGCTCAGGACGGACCTACGAGCAGTACTTC	CASSSGRTYEQYF
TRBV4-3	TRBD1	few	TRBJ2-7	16	TGCGCCAGCAGCCCCGCAGGGGGAGACCCCCCCTACGAGCAGTACTTC	CASSPAGGDPPYEQYF
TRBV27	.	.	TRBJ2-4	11	TGTGCCACAACCTCCCTAAACATTCAGTACTTC	CATTSLNIQYF
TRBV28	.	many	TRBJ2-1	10	TGTGCCAGCAGGGACAATGAGCAGTTCTTC	CASRDNEQFF
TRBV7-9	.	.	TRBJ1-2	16	TGTGCCAGCAGCTCCTTTGGGACCGAAAAGGGTTATGGCTACACCTTC	CASSSFGTEKGYGYTF
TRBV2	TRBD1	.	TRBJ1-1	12	TGTGCCAGCAGTTTCAGGGGGCTTGAAGCTTTCTTT	CASSFRGLEAFF
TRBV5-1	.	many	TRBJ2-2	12	TGCGCCAGCAGCTTGGTCGCGGGGGAGCTGTTTTTT	CASSLVAGELFF
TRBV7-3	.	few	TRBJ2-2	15	TGTGCCAGCAGCTTAGCCGGGCCCGCCACCGGGGAGCTGTTTTTT	CASSLAGPATGELFF
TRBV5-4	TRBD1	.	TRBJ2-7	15	TGTGCCAGCAGCTTAAGTCAACAGGGGATGGGCGAGCAGTACTTC	CASSLSQQGMGEQYF
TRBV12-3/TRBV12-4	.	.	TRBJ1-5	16	TGTGCCAGCAGTTCCCCTAACTGGCCCACGGGTCAGCCCCAGCATTTT	CASSSPNWPTGQPQHF
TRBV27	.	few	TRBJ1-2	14	TGTGCCAGCAGTTCAGGAGGGGGATCGGGCGGCTACACCTTC	CASSSGGGSGGYTF
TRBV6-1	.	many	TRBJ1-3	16	TGTGCCAGCAGCGTCGTGCCCGGTGGCTCTGGAAACACCATATATTTT	CASSVVPGGSGNTIYF
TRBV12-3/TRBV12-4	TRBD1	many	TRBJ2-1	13	TGTGCCAGCAGTCTGACAGGGAGAGATGAGCAGTTCTTC	CASSLTGRDEQFF
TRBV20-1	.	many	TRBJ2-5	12	TGCAGTGTTCAGACAGCCACGGAGACCCAGTACTTC	CSVQTATETQYF
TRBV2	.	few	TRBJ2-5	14	TGTGCCACCAATATCCAGGAGGGATTCACCTCGGAGTACTTC	CATNIQEGFTSEYF
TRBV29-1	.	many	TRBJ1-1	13	TGCAGCGTTGACGCAGCCTCGAACACTGAAGCTTTCTTT	CSVDAASNTEAFF
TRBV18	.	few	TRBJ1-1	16	TGTGCCAGCTCACTAAGGTTGCAGGCAAGCAACACTGAAGCTTTCTTT	CASSLRLQASNTEAFF
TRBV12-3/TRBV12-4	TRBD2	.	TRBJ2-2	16	TGTGCCAGCAGTTTTGAGCGGGGGGCTCGTACCGGGGAGCTGTTTTTT	CASSFERGARTGELFF
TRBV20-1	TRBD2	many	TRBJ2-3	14	TGCAGTGCTAGACGAGGCGGGGGACCAGATACGCAGTATTTT	CSARRGGGPDTQYF
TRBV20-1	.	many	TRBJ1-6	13	TGCAGTGCTAGAGATGGCAGCAATTCACCCCTCCACTTT	CSARDGSNSPLHF
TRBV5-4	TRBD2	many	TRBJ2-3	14	TGTGCCAGCAGCTCGGGACTAGCGGGGGGTACGCAGTATTTT	CASSSGLAGGTQYF